A selection of T cell receptor beta chains follows, all from one sample in a study of T cell responses to AZD1222 COVID-19 vaccine. Assay: immunoSEQ multiplex PCR; the TCRdb copy retains only in-frame clones and omits some. The repertoire holds around 220,000 clones, with approximately 94% as singletons. Source: peripheral blood, taken 28 days after the second dose of the MenACWY control vaccine. These receptors were taken from an adult who received the MenACWY meningococcal vaccine as a control. The CDR3 runs from the conserved cysteine through the conserved F or W. A D gene is named only where the DNA matches it firmly. Part of the rows lack a size; the others show once, few, many or a class for expanded clones.

v_call	j_call	d_call	clone_size	cdr3_nt	cdr3_aa
TRBV11-2	TRBJ2-3	TRBD1	-	TGTGCCAGCAGCTTACTGCGACAGGGGCACGATACGCAGTATTTT	CASSLLRQGHDTQYF
TRBV12-3/TRBV12-4	TRBJ2-7	-	-	TGTGCCAGCAGTTTATACGTCGGGTATGAGCAGTACTTC	CASSLYVGYEQYF
TRBV28	TRBJ1-1	-	-	TGTGCCAGCAGTTTCGAAGGGAACACTGAAGCTTTCTTT	CASSFEGNTEAFF
TRBV3-1/TRBV3-2	TRBJ1-2	-	-	TGTGCCAGCAGCCAGGCTTCAGCGGACTATGGCTACACCTTC	CASSQASADYGYTF
TRBV5-1	TRBJ2-7	TRBD2	-	TGCGCCAGCAGCTTGGAAGAAAGCGGGAGGTGGTACGAGCAGTACTTC	CASSLEESGRWYEQYF
TRBV2	TRBJ2-3	-	-	TGTGCCAGCAGTCCTGACAGGTTAGATACGCAGTATTTT	CASSPDRLDTQYF
TRBV4-2	TRBJ2-7	TRBD2	-	TGTGCCAGCAGCCAAGACGCCAGAGCCCTTAGCGGGAGGGCCTGTGAGCAGTACTTC	CASSQDARALSGRACEQYF
TRBV27	TRBJ1-3	-	-	TGTGCCAGCAGCTCCGCATTAGGCCGGGGAAACACCATATATTTT	CASSSALGRGNTIYF
TRBV6-5	TRBJ2-2	-	once	TGTGCCAGCAGTTTAGATACCGGGGAGCTGTTTTTT	CASSLDTGELFF
TRBV4-1	TRBJ1-4	-	-	TGCGCCAGCAGCCAAGACAGGTCAACAAATGAAAAACTGTTTTTT	CASSQDRSTNEKLFF
TRBV4-2	TRBJ2-5	TRBD1	-	TGTGCCAGCAGCCAAGGAGACAGGGGAGAGACCCAGTACTTC	CASSQGDRGETQYF